Shown below are 13 T cell receptor beta chains from a single sample sequenced in a study of shared clonotypes between healthy human individuals. TCRdb's table, derived via immunoSEQ multiplex PCR, lists solely in-frame clones and lacks some. The sample lists 450,000 to 500,000 clones; around 73% were seen once. Material for sequencing was PBMCs. The receptors were gathered from a woman aged 40 to 49 in good health. Some clones in this sample may be carry-over from other donors' samples.

The chain couples TRBV7-6 to TRBJ2-2, with TRBD2 matching over 11 bases. Germline V gene lookup returns CDR1 SGHVS and CDR2 FNYEAQ. The trim removed 0 bases at V and 5 bases at J, leaving 8 bases unmatched. The CDR3 loop spans 18 amino acids. CDR3 residues: CASSLAKLAGGWTGELFF. CDR3 nucleotides: TGTGCCAGCAGCTTAGCGAAGCTAGCGGGAGGTTGGACCGGGGAGCTGTTTTTT. Supplemented by reference TRBV7-6 and TRBJ2-2, the full variable domain reads GAGVSQSPRYKVTKRGQDVALRCDPISGHVSLYWYRQALGQGPEFLTYFNYEAQQDKSGLPNDRFSAERPEGSISTLTIQRTEQRDSAMYRCASSLAKLAGGWTGELFFGEGSRLTVL.

The genes are TRBV28 and TRBJ1-4; D is ambiguous. V lost 7 bases and J 4 bases, leaving 13 bases between the germline ends. CDR1 and CDR2 (germline): MDHEN, SYDVKM. The CDR3 runs to 14 residues. The CDR3 loop reads CASTRRVLNEKLFF. The CDR3 DNA reads as TGTGCCAGCACCCGGCGGGTGCTTAATGAAAAACTGTTTTTT.

About this clone: The sample carries other DNA sequences with the same CDR3. The J gene is TRBJ1-4, the V gene TRBV15, with no clear D. This CDR3 is built from 12 residues. CDR1 LNHNV and CDR2 YYDKDF come from the germline V gene (reference sequence). Trimming stripped 6 bases from V and 5 bases from J, with 7 bases between. CDR3: CATRDKNEKLFF. DNA for the CDR3: TGTGCCACCAGGGATAAAAATGAAAAACTGTTTTTT.

The chain is built from TRBV7-9 and TRBJ2-1, with a weak D call TRBD1 (6 bases). The CDR3 runs to 14 residues. Germline V gene data show CDR1 as SEHNR and CDR2 as FQNEAQ (reference sequence). V lost 4 bases and J lost 8, with 15 bases in between. CDR3 nucleotides: TGTGCCAGCAGCTCTTCCCCAGGGGTCCATGAGCAGTTCTTC. Amino acid sequence: CASSSSPGVHEQFF.

The rearrangement uses TRBV9 and TRBJ2-7, with D tentatively TRBD2 (6 bases). CDR1 and CDR2 (germline): SGDLS, YYNGEE. Deletions cut 4 bases from V and 5 bases from J, with 16 bases between. The CDR3 totals 14 residues. In DNA, the CDR3 is TGTGCCAGCAGCCGTAGGTCGCTAGCGCACGAGCAGTACTTC. It translates to CASSRRSLAHEQYF.

The V and J genes are TRBV7-2 and TRBJ2-7; weak D call: TRBD1 (6 bases). The CDR3 sequence is 15 residues long. The ends were cut back, 1 base at V and 4 bases at J, with 14 bases in the middle. Germline CDR1 and CDR2: SGHTA and FQGNSA. CDR3 sequence (DNA): TGTGCCAGCAGCTTAGGCCTGGGGACACGATACGAGCAGTACTTC. This encodes CASSLGLGTRYEQYF.

Details on this clone: Other DNA variants within this sample encode the same CDR3. The chain combines TRBV18 with TRBJ2-7, with 8 bases fitting TRBD1. V lost 6 bases to trimming and J lost 1 base; unmatched junction nucleotides: 5. The germline gives CDR1 KGHSH, CDR2 LQKENI. There are 14 residues in the CDR3. The CDR3: CASSPTGGSYEQYF. CDR3 DNA: TGTGCCAGCTCTCCCACAGGGGGGTCCTACGAGCAGTACTTC.

This chain connects TRBV7-9 to TRBJ2-5; 11 bases are a match to TRBD1. This CDR3 has 16 amino acids. With 4 bases clipped from V and 3 bases from J, the junction kept 7 bases outside the gene matches. CDR1 is SEHNR, CDR2 FQNEAQ, per germline (reference sequence). The CDR3 sequence: CASSSFPGQGEETQYF. In nucleotides, the CDR3 is TGTGCCAGCAGCTCGTTCCCGGGACAGGGGGAAGAGACCCAGTACTTC.

V and J are TRBV5-4 and TRBJ2-5, with unresolved D. The CDR3 is 15 amino acids. The V gene lost 4 bases and the J gene lost 4 bases, with 17 bases spanning the gap. From germline, CDR1 is SGHNT and CDR2 YYREEE (reference sequence). CDR3 in DNA: TGTGCCAGCAGCCCTGCGGCAGACTCCATAGAGACCCAGTACTTC. It yields the protein CASSPAADSIETQYF.

V usage is TRBV4-3 and J usage is TRBJ2-1; 8 positions match TRBD2. Per germline, CDR1 LGHNA and CDR2 YSLEER. The CDR3 runs 14 residues. The trim removed 6 bases at V and 10 bases at J, leaving 11 bases unmatched. The CDR3 DNA is TGCGCCAGCAGATTGGGTAGCGGGACCGGCGAGCAGTTCTTC. Translation: CASRLGSGTGEQFF.

This chain links TRBV14 with TRBJ2-7, with a weak D call TRBD1 (5 bases). The CDR3 runs to 15 residues. Germline V CDR1 and CDR2: SGHDN, FVKESK. Trimming shortened V by 4 bases and J by 2 bases, and 15 bases separated the two germline ends. The CDR3 reads CASSRDGPGPYEQYF. The CDR3 DNA reads TGTGCCAGCAGCCGTGACGGACCAGGGCCCTACGAGCAGTACTTC.

The J gene is TRBJ2-1, the V gene TRBV29-1; 10 bases fit TRBD2. Germline V lookup: CDR1 SQVTM, CDR2 ANQGSEA. The CDR3 totals 18 residues. The trim removed 4 bases at V and 8 bases at J, leaving 20 bases unmatched. The CDR3 DNA is TGCAGCGTTGGTGTTCTAGCGGGAGCTCTCAATAGCATCCATGAGCAGTTCTTC. Its protein is CSVGVLAGALNSIHEQFF.

Note on this clone: The junction and the germline gene differ at one end; a read error may be behind it. This rearrangement joins TRBV5-1 to TRBJ2-7; D possibly corresponds to TRBD2 (6 bases). Germline V lookup: CDR1 SGHRS, CDR2 YFSETQ. The CDR3 loop spans 15 amino acids. The CDR3 loop reads CASSSGTQSSYGQYF. The CDR3 nucleotides are TGCGCCAGTAGCTCGGGGACTCAGAGCTCCTACGGGCAGTACTTC.